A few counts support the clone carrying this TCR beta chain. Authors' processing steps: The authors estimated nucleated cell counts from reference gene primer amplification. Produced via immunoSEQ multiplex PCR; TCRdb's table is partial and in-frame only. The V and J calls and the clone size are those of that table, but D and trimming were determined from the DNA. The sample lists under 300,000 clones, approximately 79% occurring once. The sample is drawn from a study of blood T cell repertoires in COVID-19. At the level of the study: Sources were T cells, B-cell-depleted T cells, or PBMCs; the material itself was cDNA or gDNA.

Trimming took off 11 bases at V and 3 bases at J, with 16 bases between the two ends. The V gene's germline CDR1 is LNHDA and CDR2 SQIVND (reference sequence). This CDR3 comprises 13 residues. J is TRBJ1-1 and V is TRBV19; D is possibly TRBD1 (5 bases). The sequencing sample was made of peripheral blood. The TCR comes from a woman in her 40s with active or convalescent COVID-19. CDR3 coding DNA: TGTGCCGCGGGCGGGGGATCGTACACTGAAGCTTTCTTT. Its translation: CAAGGGSYTEAFF.